This T cell receptor (beta chain) was observed in a study of T cell responses to AZD1222 COVID-19 vaccine. Whole-study results and caveats: Only six or seven AZD1222 recipients tested seropositive at baseline. Across spike, vaccine-associated CD4 TCRs were found, dominant at 160-218 and 743-854. Spike-specific TCR breadth and depth were elevated following two AZD1222 doses. Reports say nearly half of spike-specific TCRs go after unmutated variant regions.

CDR1 and CDR2 (germline): KGHSH, LQKENI. CDR3 length: 15 amino acids. The V end lost 3 bases, the J end lost 2 bases, and 14 bases lay between the germline ends. Libraries were prepared by immunoSEQ multiplex PCR; TCRdb keeps only in-frame clonotypes and omits some of them. The sample lists around 160,000 clones, about 91% occurring once. Concerning this clone: Its antigen is unidentified. This sample also contains other DNA sequences that code for the same CDR3.

The TCR was taken from an adult who received the AZD1222 COVID-19 vaccine. The chain is built from TRBV18 and TRBJ2-7; D may be TRBD1 (6 bases). This material consisted of peripheral blood, taken 28 days after the second AZD1222 dose. In nucleotides, the CDR3 is TGTGCCAGCTCACCTGGTACAGGGTCAACCTACGAGCAGTACTTC. Translated: CASSPGTGSTYEQYF. Looking up the rest from reference TRBV18 and TRBJ2-7 gives the full variable domain: NAGVMQNPRHLVRRRGQEARLRCSPMKGHSHVYWYRQLPEEGLKFMVYLQKENIIDESGMPKERFSAEFPKEGPSILRIQQVVRGDSAAYFCASSPGTGSTYEQYFGPGTRLTVT.